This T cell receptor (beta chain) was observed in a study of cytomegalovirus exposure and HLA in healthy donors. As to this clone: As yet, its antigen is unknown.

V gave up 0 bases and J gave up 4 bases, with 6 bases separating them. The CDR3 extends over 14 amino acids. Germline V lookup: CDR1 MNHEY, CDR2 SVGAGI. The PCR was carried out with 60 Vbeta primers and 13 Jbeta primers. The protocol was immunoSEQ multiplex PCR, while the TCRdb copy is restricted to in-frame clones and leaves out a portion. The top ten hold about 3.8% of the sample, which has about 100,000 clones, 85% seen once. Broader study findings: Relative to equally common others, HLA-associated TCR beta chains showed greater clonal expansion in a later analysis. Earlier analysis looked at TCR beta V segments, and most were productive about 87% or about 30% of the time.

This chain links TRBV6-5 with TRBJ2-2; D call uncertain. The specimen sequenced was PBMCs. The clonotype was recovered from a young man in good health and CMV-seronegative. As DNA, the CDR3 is TGTGCCAGCAGTTACTCGCGAAGCACCGGGGAGCTGTTTTTT. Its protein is CASSYSRSTGELFF.